The entry below gives a single TCR beta chain sequence along with its context. This clonotype was found a few times. There is no known antigen for this receptor. No much larger clonotype is one base removed from it; base qualities were not supplied. Sequenced on an Illumina HiSeq 2500. Quantitative 5'-RACE with molecular barcodes was used to prepare TCR beta libraries. In the source study's methods: A new computational method based on a probabilistic model of VDJ rearrangement was used to identify disease-linked TCR variants. TCRdb cleaned the public reads at Q25 with fastp, built clones with MiXCR and kept in-frame beta chains. Rows merge per CDR3 protein into single entries with the most common DNA and genes. These V and J calls rely on TCRdb rather than the paper's analysis. A total of hundreds of thousands of distinct CDR3 sequences appear in this sample, around 32% of them only once. The ten top clones hold approximately 4% of the sample.

This entry is derived from a study of CD8 T cells in ankylosing spondylitis (dated by TCRdb to between 2016 and 2019). For the wider study: T cell receptor beta repertoires were profiled in healthy donors and ankylosing spondylitis patients so that disease-linked TCR variants could be found. Samples of peripheral blood were taken, and for ankylosing spondylitis patients, synovial fluid was collected as well. The full study cohort comprised about 25 ankylosing spondylitis patients and 85 to 120 healthy donors.

Results and caveats for the whole study, not just this receptor: Some motif variants were previously reported in synovial fluid and blood of reactive arthritis patients, suggesting common disease-initiation mechanisms. Blood from ankylosing spondylitis patients appeared to be characterized by a TCR beta motif composed of roughly eight highly homologous amino acid variants. A CD8+ phenotype was shown by the disease-linked clones, which were found at relatively low frequencies in peripheral blood. According to the report, matched synovial fluid samples from ankylosing spondylitis patients were significantly enriched for the disease-linked clones.

Between the V and J ends, shortened by 3 bases and 6 bases respectively, the junction contains 11 bases. The CDR3 has 12 amino acids, counting the end cysteine and phenylalanine. Only the CDR3 part of the read is kept: 36 bases, read in frame from the first base. Based on the germline V gene, the CDR1 and CDR2 sequences are SQVTM and ANQGSEA. The receptor's source is a male donor with ankylosing spondylitis or in good health (not recorded which). The chain joins TRBV29-1 to TRBJ1-2, with no confidently assigned D gene. The sequencing sample was made of blood, either unsorted or a sorted T cell fraction (not recorded which). This receptor carries the CDR3 CSVDRSGHGYTF. At the DNA level, the sequence is TGCAGCGTTGACAGGTCGGGCCATGGCTACACCTTC.